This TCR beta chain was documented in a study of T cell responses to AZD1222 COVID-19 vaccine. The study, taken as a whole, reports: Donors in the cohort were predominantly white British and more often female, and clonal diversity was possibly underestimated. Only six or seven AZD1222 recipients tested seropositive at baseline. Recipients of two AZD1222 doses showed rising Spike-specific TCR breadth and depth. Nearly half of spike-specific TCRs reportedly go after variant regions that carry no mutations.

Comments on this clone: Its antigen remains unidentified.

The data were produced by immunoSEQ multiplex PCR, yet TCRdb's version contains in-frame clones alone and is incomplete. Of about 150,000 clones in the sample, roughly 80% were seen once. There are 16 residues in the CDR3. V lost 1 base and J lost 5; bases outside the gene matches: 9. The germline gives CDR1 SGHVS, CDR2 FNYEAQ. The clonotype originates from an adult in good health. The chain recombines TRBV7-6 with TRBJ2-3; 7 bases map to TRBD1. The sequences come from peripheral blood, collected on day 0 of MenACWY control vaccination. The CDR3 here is CASSLGGTAVGDTQYF. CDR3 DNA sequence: TGTGCCAGCAGCTTAGGAGGGACAGCGGTCGGAGATACGCAGTATTTT. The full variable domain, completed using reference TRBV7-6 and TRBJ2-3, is GAGVSQSPRYKVTKRGQDVALRCDPISGHVSLYWYRQALGQGPEFLTYFNYEAQQDKSGLPNDRFSAERPEGSISTLTIQRTEQRDSAMYRCASSLGGTAVGDTQYFGPGTRLTVL.